This TCR beta chain was sequenced for a study of regulatory T cells in long-lasting Graves disease. Study information: Graves' patients, diagnosed recently, had received antithyroid drugs under 3 months.

TCR beta libraries were built with iRepertoire HTBI primers and Arm-PCR of CDR3 regions. TCRdb reprocessed the multiplex PCR reads with MiXCR, giving one entry per CDR3 protein. The sample consists of some 460,000 distinct CDR3 sequences, around 16% of them appearing once. Study-level points and caveats: TRBV28, TRBJ1-2 and TRBJ2-5 were favored in persistent disease.

V was trimmed by 1 base and J by 5 bases, leaving 8 bases between them. CDR3 length: 14 residues. Germline V lookup: CDR1 SEHNR, CDR2 FQNEAQ (reference sequence). This clonotype occurred a few times. What it binds is not known. The time point: newly diagnosed GD, antithyroid drugs for less than 3 months. Construction of the TCR library relied on RNA isolated from PBMCs. The sample was also reused in another study, on T cells in Graves' hyperthyroidism and ophthalmopathy. As that report states: Most thyroid clonotypes expanded above 0.001 were also detected in blood.

The V call is TRBV7-9, the J call TRBJ2-2; D unclear. The source material was peripheral blood mononuclear cells (PBMCs), sampled at new diagnosis, from a patient treated with antithyroid drugs. The sequence came from a man aged 35 to 55 with Graves disease. CDR3 region: CASSLGVGTGELFF. The CDR3 DNA reads as TGTGCCAGCAGCTTAGGTGTGGGAACCGGGGAGCTGTTTTTT.